Presented here are 16 T cell receptor beta chains from one specimen sequenced in a study of T cell repertoires in cytomegalovirus infection. TCRdb analysed the reads with MiXCR anew, one entry per CDR3 protein. Here the sample spans about 770,000 distinct CDR3 sequences, 25% to 30% being singletons. Their target antigens are unknown. The starting material was cultured CD8+ T cells from PBMCs, obtained from culture after CMV antigen stimulation. Receptors were obtained from a human donor in good health (CMV status not recorded). Some clones in this sample may be carry-over from other donors' samples.

J is TRBJ1-2 and V is TRBV9; D might be TRBD1 (6 bases). CDR3 length: 17 amino acids. Germline V CDR1 and CDR2: SGDLS, YYNGEE. Trimming removed 4 bases from V and 5 bases from J, with 24 bases in between. Here the CDR3 DNA reads TGTGCCAGCAGCCCCTTCCTATCACAGGGTTTCCTTTATGGCTACACCTTC. It is translated as CASSPFLSQGFLYGYTF. The full variable domain, its missing parts supplied by reference TRBV9 and TRBJ1-2, is DSGVTQTPKHLITATGQRVTLRCSPRSGDLSVYWYQQSLDQGLQFLIQYYNGEERAKGNILERFSAQQFPDLHSELNLSSLELGDSALYFCASSPFLSQGFLYGYTFGSGTRLTVV.

The J gene is TRBJ2-1, the V gene TRBV6-5; 8 nucleotides align to TRBD1. The length of the CDR3 is 16 residues. The V gene's germline CDR1 is MNHEY and CDR2 SVGAGI. V lost 2 bases to trimming and J lost 4 bases; unmatched junction nucleotides: 7. The DNA for the CDR3 is TGTGCCAGCAGTTACCGGACAGGGACCTTTTACAATGAGCAGTTCTTC. This translates into CASSYRTGTFYNEQFF.

This clonotype turned up a few times. CDR3 in amino acids: CASSSSPSGGRADTQYF. The CDR3 bases are TGTGCCAGCAGCTCCTCCCCCTCGGGGGGGAGGGCAGATACGCAGTATTTT. The rearrangement uses TRBV7-6 and TRBJ2-3, with 8 bases fitting TRBD2. CDR1 and CDR2 (germline): SGHVS, FNYEAQ. Trimming took 4 bases from V and 4 from J; bases not matched to a gene: 13. The CDR3 runs to 17 residues.

The genes are TRBV12-3 or TRBV12-4 and TRBJ1-6; no clear D gene. Trimming pared 7 bases from V and 6 bases from J, leaving 10 bases between. CDR3 size: 13 residues. CDR3 protein: CASKQNGNSPLHF. The CDR3 coding sequence is TGTGCCAGCAAACAAAATGGTAATTCACCCCTCCACTTT.

The chain couples TRBV7-9 to TRBJ1-2; 10 bases are shared with TRBD1. CDR3 length: 14 residues. CDR1 and CDR2 from the germline V gene are SEHNR and FQNEAQ (reference sequence). The V gene end was trimmed by 5 bases and the J gene end by 6 bases; junction bases not matched to a gene: 6. Here the CDR3 DNA reads TGTGCCAGCAGCCTATCGGGACAGGGGAATGGCTACACCTTC. Amino acids: CASSLSGQGNGYTF.

This clonotype has only a few counts. CDR3 nucleotide sequence: TGTGCCAGCAGTTTAGCTAGCGGGGGGTGGGTTGATACGCAGTATTTT. Translation gives CASSLASGGWVDTQYF. The gene calls are TRBV27 and TRBJ2-3; TRBD2 aligns across 11 bases. With 2 bases clipped from V and 6 bases from J, the junction kept 7 bases outside the gene matches. Per the germline V gene, CDR1 is MNHEY and CDR2 is SMNVEV (reference sequence). The CDR3 runs to 16 residues.

This clonotype was seen only a few times. This sequence joins TRBV28 and TRBJ1-5; D is undetermined. The CDR3 runs to 14 residues. In germline, CDR1 is MDHEN, CDR2 SYDVKM. The V end lost 4 bases, the J end lost 0 bases, and 7 bases lay between the germline ends. The CDR3 DNA is TGTGCCAGCAGTTCCCTCAATAGCAATCAGCCCCAGCATTTT. It encodes CASSSLNSNQPQHF.

As to this clonotype: Being one base from a much bigger clone, this may be a read error. The chain recombines TRBV7-4 with TRBJ1-1; D not resolved. The CDR3 covers 9 residues. The germline V gene has CDR1 SGHVT and CDR2 SQSDAQ. V dropped 11 bases and J dropped 5 bases, with 6 bases sitting between them. CDR3 DNA sequence: TGTGCCTTGGGGACTGAAGCTTTCTTT. Residues: CALGTEAFF.

At least ten counts were recorded for this clonotype. The chain carries TRBV7-8 and TRBJ1-2; unclear D gene. Germline lookup yields CDR1 SGHVS and CDR2 FQNEAQ. The V end lost 0 bases, the J end lost 4 bases, and 15 bases lay between the germline ends. This CDR3 is 16 amino acids long. The CDR3, as DNA: TGTGCCAGCAGCTTAGCCCCAAACGGGGTTCGCTATGGCTACACCTTC. This codes for CASSLAPNGVRYGYTF.

The CDR3 loop reads CASSQDFRGRTDTQYF. CDR3 DNA sequence: TGTGCCAGCAGCCAAGATTTCAGGGGGCGGACAGATACGCAGTATTTT. The rearrangement uses TRBV3-1 and TRBJ2-3, with 8 bases matching TRBD1. Germline CDR1 LGHDT, CDR2 YNNKEL (reference sequence). V dropped 0 bases and J dropped 3; count of bases not matched to a gene: 5. This CDR3 spans 16 amino acids.

This clonotype was counted at least ten times. Just one base apart from a much larger clone, this may be a read error. V usage is TRBV27 and J usage is TRBJ1-1; tentatively, D is TRBD1 (5 bases). Germline assignment: CDR1 MNHEY and CDR2 SMNVEV (reference sequence). This CDR3 contains 13 residues. V was clipped by 6 bases and J by 3 bases, with 11 bases between them. In DNA, the CDR3 is TGTGCCAGCAGCTTAGGCAGGGACACTGAAGCTTTCTTT. Its protein is CASSLGRDTEAFF.

The DNA for the CDR3 is TGTGCCAGCAGCTCCAGGGGCTTGGAGGCTTTCTTT. This encodes CASSSRGLEAFF. This chain uses TRBV5-4 with TRBJ1-1; perhaps TRBD1 as D (6 bases). The CDR3 totals 12 residues. V dropped 3 bases and J dropped 11 bases, with 14 bases sitting between them. CDR1 and CDR2 from the germline V gene are SGHNT and YYREEE (reference sequence).

This chain joins TRBV19 and TRBJ2-7; 8 nucleotides agree with TRBD2. Germline V gene data show CDR1 as LNHDA and CDR2 as SQIVND (reference sequence). Trimming cost V 5 bases and J 1 base; bases outside gene matches: 4. CDR3 length equals 14 residues. The CDR3 sequence is CASSVSGVSYEQYF. The CDR3 nucleotides are TGTGCCAGTAGTGTTAGCGGGGTGTCCTACGAGCAGTACTTC.

The chain's CDR3 is CASMGVGSTDTQYF. CDR3 nucleotides: TGTGCCAGCATGGGTGTCGGTAGCACAGATACGCAGTATTTT. The V call is TRBV6-1, the J call TRBJ2-3; D is uncertain. V shed 7 bases and J shed 0 bases, with 11 bases lying between them. The CDR3 spans 14 residues. Germline V gene data show CDR1 as MNHNS and CDR2 as SASEGT.

The rearrangement links TRBV11-1 to TRBJ2-7, with TRBD2 matching over 8 bases. V gave up 4 bases and J gave up 6 bases; unmatched junction bases: 8. The CDR3 runs 14 residues. Germline-derived CDR1 and CDR2 are SGHAT and FQDESV (reference sequence). The CDR3 loop reads CASSSRGLAREQYF. The CDR3 DNA reads TGTGCCAGCAGCTCTCGAGGACTAGCACGCGAGCAGTACTTC.

This clonotype was counted only a few times. The chain combines TRBV7-6 with TRBJ2-3; 8 bases align to TRBD2. V shed 6 bases and J 1 base; nucleotides not matched to a gene: 3. The germline gives CDR1 SGHVS, CDR2 FNYEAQ. The CDR3 contains 14 residues. The DNA of the CDR3 is TGTGCCAGCAGTAAAGCGGGGGGCACAGATACGCAGTATTTT. Translated, it gives CASSKAGGTDTQYF.